By share of the sample, the clone carrying this T cell receptor beta chain is medium-sized. Trimming took off 1 base at V and 0 bases at J, with 13 bases between the two ends. CDR1 LGHNA and CDR2 YNFKEQ come from the germline V gene. The CDR3 sequence is 17 residues long. This table comes from immunoSEQ multiplex PCR, and its TCRdb copy is limited to in-frame clones, with some not included. The data show almost 35,000 clones, with 85% to 90% seen just once and approximately 7% held by the top ten. The data are from a study of T cell responses to AZD1222 COVID-19 vaccine. Study summary: Second doses that came at about 4 or about 12 weeks were put together.

This specimen was peripheral blood, taken on day 0 of AZD1222 vaccination. This receptor was taken from an adult in good health. J is TRBJ2-1 and V is TRBV4-2; the D gene is possibly TRBD2 (6 bases). The CDR3 is CASSQGLAESSYNEQFF. DNA of the CDR3: TGTGCCAGCAGCCAAGGCTTAGCGGAGAGCTCCTACAATGAGCAGTTCTTC.